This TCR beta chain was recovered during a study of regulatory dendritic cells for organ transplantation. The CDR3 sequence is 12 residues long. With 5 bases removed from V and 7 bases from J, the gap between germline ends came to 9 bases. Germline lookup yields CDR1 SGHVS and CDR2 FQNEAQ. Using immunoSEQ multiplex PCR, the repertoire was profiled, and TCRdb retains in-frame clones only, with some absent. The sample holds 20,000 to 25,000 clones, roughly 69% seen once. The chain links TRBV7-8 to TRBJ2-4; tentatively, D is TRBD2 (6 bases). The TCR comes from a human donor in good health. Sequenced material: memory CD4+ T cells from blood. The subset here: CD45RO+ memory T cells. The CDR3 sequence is CASSPGRNIQYF. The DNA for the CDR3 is TGTGCCAGCAGCCCAGGGAGGAACATTCAGTACTTC.